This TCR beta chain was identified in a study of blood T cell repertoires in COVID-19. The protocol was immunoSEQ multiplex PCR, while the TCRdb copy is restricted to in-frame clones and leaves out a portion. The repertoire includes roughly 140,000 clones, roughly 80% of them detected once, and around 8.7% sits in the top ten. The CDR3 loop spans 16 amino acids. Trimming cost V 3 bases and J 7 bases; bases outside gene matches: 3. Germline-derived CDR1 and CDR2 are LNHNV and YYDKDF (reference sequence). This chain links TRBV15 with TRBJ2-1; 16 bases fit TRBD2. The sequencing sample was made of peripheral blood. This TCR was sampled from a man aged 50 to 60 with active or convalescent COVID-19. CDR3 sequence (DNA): TGTGCCACCAGCAGGGGGACTAGCGGGAGGGCGAATGAGCAGTTCTTC. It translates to CATSRGTSGRANEQFF.